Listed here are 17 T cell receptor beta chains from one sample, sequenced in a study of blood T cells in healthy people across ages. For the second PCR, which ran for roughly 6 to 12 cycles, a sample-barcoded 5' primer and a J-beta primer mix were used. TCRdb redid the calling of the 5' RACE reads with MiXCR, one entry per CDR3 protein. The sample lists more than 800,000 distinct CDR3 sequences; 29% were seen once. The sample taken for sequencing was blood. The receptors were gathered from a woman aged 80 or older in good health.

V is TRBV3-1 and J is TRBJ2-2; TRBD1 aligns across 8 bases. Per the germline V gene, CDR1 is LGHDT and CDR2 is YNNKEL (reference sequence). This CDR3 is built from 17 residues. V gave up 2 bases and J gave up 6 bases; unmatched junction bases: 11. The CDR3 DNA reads TGTGCCAGCAGCCAAAAGACAGGGGCGAGCTGGTCCGGGGAGCTGTTTTTT. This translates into CASSQKTGASWSGELFF.

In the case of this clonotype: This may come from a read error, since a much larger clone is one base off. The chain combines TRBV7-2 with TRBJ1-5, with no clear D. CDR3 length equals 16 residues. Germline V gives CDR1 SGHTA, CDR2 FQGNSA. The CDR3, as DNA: TGTGCCAACAGCTTAGAGGCGGCTTATAGCAATCAGCCCCAGCATTTT. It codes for CANSLEAAYSNQPQHF.

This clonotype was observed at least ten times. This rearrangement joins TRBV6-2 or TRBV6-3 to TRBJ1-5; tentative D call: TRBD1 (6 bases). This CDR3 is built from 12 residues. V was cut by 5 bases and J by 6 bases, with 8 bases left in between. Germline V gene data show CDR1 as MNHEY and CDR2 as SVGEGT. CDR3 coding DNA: TGTGCCAGCAGTCTGACAGGTCAGCCCCAGCATTTT. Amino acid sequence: CASSLTGQPQHF.

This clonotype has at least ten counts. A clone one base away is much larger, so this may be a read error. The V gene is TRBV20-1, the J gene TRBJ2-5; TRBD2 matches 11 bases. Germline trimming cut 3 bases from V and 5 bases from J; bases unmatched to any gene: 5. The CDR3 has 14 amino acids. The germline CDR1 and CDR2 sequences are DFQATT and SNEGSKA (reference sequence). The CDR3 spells CSASPSGGRETQYF. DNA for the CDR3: TGCAGTGCTAGCCCTAGCGGGGGGCGGGAGACCCAGTACTTC.

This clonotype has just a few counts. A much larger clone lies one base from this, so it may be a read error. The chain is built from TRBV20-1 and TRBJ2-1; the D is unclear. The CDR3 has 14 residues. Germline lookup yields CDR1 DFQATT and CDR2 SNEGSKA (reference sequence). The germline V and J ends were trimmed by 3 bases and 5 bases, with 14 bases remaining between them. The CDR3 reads CSASWGEVHNEQFF. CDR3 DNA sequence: TGCAGTGCTAGCTGGGGTGAAGTCCACAATGAGCAGTTCTTC.

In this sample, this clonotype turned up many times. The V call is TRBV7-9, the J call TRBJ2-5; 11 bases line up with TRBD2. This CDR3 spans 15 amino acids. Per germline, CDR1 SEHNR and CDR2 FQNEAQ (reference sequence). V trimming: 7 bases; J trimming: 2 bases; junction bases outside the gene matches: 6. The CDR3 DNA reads TGTGCCAGCACCAGTAGCGGGGGGGCTCAAGAGACCCAGTACTTC. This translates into CASTSSGGAQETQYF.

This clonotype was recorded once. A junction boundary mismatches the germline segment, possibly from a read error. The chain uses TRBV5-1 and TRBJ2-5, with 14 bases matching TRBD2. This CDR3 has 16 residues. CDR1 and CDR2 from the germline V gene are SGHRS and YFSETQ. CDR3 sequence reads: CASSLRTSGGPEAQYF. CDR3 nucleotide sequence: TGCGCCAGCAGCTTACGGACTAGCGGGGGGCCAGAGGCCCAGTACTTC.

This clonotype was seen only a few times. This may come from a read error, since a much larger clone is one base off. This CDR3 reads CASSPGTRPETQFF. CDR3 coding DNA: TGTGCCAGCAGCCCCGGGACAAGACCAGAGACCCAGTTCTTC. This chain joins TRBV6-6 and TRBJ2-1; D is possibly TRBD1 (6 bases). V was pared by 6 bases and J by 13 bases, with 22 bases between. CDR1 is MNHNY, CDR2 SVGAGI, per germline (reference sequence). The CDR3 has 14 residues.

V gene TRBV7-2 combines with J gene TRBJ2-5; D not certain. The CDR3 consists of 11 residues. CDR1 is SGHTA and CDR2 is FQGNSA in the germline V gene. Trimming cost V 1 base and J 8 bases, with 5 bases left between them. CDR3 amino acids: CASSLGATQYF. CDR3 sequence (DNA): TGTGCCAGCAGCTTAGGCGCCACCCAGTACTTC.

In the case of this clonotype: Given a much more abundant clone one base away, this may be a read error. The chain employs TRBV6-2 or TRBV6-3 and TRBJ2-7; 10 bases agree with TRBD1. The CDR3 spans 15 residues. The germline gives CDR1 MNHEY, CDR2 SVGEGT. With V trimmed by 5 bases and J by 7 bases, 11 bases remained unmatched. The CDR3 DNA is TGTGCCAGCAGTAGGCCGGGACAGGGGTTACATGAGCAGTACTTC. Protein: CASSRPGQGLHEQYF.

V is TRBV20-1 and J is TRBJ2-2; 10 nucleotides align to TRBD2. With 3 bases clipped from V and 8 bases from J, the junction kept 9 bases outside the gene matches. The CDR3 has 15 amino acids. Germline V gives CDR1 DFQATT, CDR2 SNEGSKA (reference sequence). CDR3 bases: TGCAGTGCTAGGCCTAGCGGGGGCCTAAAGGGGGAGCTGTTTTTT. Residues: CSARPSGGLKGELFF.

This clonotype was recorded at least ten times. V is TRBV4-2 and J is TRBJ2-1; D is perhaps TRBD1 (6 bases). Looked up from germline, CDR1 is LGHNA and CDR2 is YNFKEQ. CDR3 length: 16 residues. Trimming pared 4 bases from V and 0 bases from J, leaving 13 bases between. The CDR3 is CASSRQARSSYNEQFF. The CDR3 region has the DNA TGTGCCAGCAGCCGACAGGCTCGGAGCTCCTACAATGAGCAGTTCTTC.

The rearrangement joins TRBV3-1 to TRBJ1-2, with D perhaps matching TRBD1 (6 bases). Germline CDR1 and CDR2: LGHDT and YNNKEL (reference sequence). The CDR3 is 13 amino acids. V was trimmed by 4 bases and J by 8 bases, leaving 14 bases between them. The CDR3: CASSLRTEVGYTF. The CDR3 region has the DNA TGTGCCAGCAGCCTTCGGACAGAGGTCGGCTACACCTTC.

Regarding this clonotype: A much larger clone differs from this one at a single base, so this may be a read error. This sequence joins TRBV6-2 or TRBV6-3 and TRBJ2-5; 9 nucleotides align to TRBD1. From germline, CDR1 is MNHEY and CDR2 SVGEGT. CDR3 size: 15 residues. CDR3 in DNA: TGTGCCTGCAGTTACTCGCAGACAGGGGGAGAGACCCAGTACTTC. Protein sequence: CACSYSQTGGETQYF.

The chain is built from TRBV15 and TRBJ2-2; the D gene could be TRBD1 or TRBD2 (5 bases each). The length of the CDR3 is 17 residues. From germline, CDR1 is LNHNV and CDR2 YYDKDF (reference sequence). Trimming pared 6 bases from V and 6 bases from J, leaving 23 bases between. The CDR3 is CATRESGATGRSGELFF. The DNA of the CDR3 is TGTGCCACCAGAGAGAGCGGCGCAACAGGTCGGTCCGGGGAGCTGTTTTTT.

CDR3 residues: CSAPDARGANEKLFF. The CDR3 bases are TGCAGTGCTCCCGATGCCCGCGGGGCTAATGAAAAACTGTTTTTT. This chain joins TRBV20-1 and TRBJ1-4; unclear D gene. In germline, CDR1 is DFQATT, CDR2 SNEGSKA (reference sequence). There are 15 residues in the CDR3. The germline V and J ends were trimmed by 5 bases and 3 bases, with 16 bases remaining between them.

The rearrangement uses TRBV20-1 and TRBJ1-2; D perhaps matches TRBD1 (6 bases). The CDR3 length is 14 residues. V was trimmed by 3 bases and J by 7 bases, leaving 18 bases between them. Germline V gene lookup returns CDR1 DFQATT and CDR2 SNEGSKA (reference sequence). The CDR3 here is CSASFQGMITGYTF. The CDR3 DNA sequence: TGCAGTGCTAGTTTTCAGGGGATGATAACTGGCTACACCTTC.